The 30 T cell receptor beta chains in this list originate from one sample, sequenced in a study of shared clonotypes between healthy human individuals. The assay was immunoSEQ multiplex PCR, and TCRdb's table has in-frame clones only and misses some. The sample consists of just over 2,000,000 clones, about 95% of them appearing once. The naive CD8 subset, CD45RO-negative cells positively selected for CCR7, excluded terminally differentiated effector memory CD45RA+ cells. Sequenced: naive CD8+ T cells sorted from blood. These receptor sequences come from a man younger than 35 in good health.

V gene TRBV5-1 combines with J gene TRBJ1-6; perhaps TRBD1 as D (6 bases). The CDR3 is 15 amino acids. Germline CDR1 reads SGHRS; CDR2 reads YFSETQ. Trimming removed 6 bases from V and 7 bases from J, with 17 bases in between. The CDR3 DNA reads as TGCGCCAGCACCCCGGGGCCAGGGGACAATTCACCCCTCCACTTT. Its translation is CASTPGPGDNSPLHF.

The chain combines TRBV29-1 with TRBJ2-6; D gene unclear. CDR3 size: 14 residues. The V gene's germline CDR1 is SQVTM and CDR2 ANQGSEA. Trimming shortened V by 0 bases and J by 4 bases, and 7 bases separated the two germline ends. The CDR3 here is CSVEEPGGANVLTF. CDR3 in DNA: TGCAGCGTTGAAGAACCGGGCGGGGCCAACGTCCTGACTTTC.

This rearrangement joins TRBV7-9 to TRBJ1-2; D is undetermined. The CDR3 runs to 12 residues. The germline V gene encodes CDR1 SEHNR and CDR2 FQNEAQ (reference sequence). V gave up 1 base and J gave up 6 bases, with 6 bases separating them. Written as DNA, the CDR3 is TGTGCCAGCAGCTTAGTTGTGGATGGCTACACCTTC. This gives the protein CASSLVVDGYTF.

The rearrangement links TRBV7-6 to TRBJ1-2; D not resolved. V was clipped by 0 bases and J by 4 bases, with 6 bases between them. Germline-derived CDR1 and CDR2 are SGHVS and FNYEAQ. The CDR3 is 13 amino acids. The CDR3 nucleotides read TGTGCCAGCAGCTTAGCGCTTGGCTATGGCTACACCTTC. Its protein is CASSLALGYGYTF. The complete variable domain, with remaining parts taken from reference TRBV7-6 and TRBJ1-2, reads GAGVSQSPRYKVTKRGQDVALRCDPISGHVSLYWYRQALGQGPEFLTYFNYEAQQDKSGLPNDRFSAERPEGSISTLTIQRTEQRDSAMYRCASSLALGYGYTFGSGTRLTVV.

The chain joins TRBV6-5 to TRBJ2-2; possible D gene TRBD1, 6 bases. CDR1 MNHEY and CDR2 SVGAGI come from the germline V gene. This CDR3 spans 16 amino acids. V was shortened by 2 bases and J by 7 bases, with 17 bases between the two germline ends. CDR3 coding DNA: TGTGCCAGCAGTTACAAGGACAGTGCCTGGGGCGGGGAGCTGTTTTTT. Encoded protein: CASSYKDSAWGGELFF.

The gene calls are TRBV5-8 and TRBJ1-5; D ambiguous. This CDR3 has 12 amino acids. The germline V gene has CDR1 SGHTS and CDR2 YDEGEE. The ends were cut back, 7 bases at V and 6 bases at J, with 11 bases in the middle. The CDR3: CASGDMRQPQHF. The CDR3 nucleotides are TGTGCCAGCGGGGATATGCGTCAGCCCCAGCATTTT.

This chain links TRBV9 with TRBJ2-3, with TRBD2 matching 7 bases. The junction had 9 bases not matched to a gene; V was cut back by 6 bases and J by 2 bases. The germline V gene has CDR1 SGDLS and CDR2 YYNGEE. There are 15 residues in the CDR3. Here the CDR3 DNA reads TGTGCCAGCACCCGATACGGGGGGATCACAGATACGCAGTATTTT. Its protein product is CASTRYGGITDTQYF.

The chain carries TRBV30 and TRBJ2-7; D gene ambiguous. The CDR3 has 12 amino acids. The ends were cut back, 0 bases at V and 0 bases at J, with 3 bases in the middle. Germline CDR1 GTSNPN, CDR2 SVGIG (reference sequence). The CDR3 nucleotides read TGTGCCTGGAGTGTACACTCCTACGAGCAGTACTTC. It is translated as CAWSVHSYEQYF. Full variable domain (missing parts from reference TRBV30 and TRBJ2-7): SQTIHQWPATLVQPVGSPLSLECTVEGTSNPNLYWYRQAAGRGLQLLFYSVGIGQISSEVPQNLSASRPQDRQFILSSKKLLLSDSGFYLCAWSVHSYEQYFGPGTRLTVT.

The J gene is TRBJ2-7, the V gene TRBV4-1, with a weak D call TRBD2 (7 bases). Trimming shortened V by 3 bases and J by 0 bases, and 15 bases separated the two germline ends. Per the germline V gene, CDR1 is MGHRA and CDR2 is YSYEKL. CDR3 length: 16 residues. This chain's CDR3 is CASSQKGGVSSYEQYF. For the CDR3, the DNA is TGCGCCAGCAGCCAGAAAGGGGGGGTGAGCTCCTACGAGCAGTACTTC.

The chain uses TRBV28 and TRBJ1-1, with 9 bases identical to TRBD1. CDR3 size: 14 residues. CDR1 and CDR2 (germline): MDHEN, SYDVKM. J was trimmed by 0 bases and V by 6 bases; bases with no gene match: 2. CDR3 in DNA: TGTGCCAGCAGACGACAGGGGGTGAACACTGAAGCTTTCTTT. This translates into CASRRQGVNTEAFF.

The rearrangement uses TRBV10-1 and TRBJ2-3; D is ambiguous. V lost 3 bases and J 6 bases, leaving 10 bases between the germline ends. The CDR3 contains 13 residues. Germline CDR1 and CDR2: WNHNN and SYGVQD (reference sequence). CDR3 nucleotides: TGCGCCAGCAGTGAAGGGCTAGAGGATACGCAGTATTTT. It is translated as CASSEGLEDTQYF.

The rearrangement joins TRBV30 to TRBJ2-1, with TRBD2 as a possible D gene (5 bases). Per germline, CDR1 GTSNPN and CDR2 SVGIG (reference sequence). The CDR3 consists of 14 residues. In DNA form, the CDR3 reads TGTGCATGGGAGCGGATGAGCTCCTACAATGAGCAGTTCTTC. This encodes CAWERMSSYNEQFF. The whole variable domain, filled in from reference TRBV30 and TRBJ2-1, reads SQTIHQWPATLVQPVGSPLSLECTVEGTSNPNLYWYRQAAGRGLQLLFYSVGIGQISSEVPQNLSASRPQDRQFILSSKKLLLSDSGFYLCAWERMSSYNEQFFGPGTRLTVL.

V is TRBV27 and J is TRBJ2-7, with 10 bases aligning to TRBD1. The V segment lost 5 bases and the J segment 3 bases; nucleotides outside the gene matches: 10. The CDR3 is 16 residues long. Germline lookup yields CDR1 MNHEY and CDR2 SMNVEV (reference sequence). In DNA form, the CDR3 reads TGTGCCAGCAGTGAGTTCTCCGGGACAGGGGTCTACGAGCAGTACTTC. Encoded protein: CASSEFSGTGVYEQYF.

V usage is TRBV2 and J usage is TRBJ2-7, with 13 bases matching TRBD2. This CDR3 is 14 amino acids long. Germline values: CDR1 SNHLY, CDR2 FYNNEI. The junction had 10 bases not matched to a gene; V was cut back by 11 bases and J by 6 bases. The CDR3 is CASRTSGGAGEQYF. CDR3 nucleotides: TGTGCCTCAAGAACTAGCGGGGGGGCCGGCGAGCAGTACTTC.

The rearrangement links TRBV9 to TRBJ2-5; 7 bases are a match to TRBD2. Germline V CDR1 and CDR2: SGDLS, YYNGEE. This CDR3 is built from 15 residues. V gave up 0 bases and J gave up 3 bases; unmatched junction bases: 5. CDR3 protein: CASSVGGLDKETQYF. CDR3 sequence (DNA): TGTGCCAGCAGCGTAGGAGGACTAGACAAAGAGACCCAGTACTTC.

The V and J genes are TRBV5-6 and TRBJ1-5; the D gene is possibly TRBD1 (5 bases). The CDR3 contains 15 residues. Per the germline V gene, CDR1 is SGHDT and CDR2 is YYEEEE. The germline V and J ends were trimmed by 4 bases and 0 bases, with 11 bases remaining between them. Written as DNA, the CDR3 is TGTGCCAGCAGCGCGGGACTTCTTAGCAATCAGCCCCAGCATTTT. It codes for CASSAGLLSNQPQHF.

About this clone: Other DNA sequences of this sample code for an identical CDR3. The CDR3 bases are TGTGCCAGCAGCGTGGACGGCAGCTCCTACGAGCAGTACTTC. Protein sequence: CASSVDGSSYEQYF. The chain is built from TRBV9 and TRBJ2-7, with D uncertain. This CDR3 is built from 14 residues. The germline CDR1 and CDR2 sequences are SGDLS and YYNGEE. V lost 2 bases and J lost 0, with 9 bases in between.

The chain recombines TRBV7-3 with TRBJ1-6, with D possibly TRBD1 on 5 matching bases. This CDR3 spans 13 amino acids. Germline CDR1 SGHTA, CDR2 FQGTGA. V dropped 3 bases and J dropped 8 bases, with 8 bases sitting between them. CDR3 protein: CASSLDTYSPLHF. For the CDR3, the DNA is TGTGCCAGCAGCTTGGACACCTATTCACCCCTCCACTTT.

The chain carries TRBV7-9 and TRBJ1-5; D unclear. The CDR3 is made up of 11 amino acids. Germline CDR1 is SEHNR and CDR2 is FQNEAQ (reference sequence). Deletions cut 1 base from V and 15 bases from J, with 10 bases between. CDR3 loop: CASSLGTEVHF. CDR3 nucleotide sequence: TGTGCCAGCAGCTTAGGTACAGAAGTGCATTTT.

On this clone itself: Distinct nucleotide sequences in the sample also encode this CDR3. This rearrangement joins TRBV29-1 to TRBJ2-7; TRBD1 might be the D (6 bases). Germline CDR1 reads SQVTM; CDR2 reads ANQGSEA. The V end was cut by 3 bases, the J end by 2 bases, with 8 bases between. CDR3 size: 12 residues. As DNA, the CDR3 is TGCAGCGTTGAGAAGGGGGCCTACGAGCAGTACTTC. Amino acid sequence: CSVEKGAYEQYF.

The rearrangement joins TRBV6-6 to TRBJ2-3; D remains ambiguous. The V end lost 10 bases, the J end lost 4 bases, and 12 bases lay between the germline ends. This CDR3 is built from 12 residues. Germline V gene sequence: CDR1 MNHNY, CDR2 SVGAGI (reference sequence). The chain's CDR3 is CATKGDSDTQYF. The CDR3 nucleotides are TGTGCCACAAAAGGAGATTCAGATACGCAGTATTTT.

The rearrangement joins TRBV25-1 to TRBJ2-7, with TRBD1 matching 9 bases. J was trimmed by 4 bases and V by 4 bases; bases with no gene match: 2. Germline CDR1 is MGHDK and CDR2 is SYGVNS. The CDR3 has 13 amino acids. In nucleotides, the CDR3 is TGTGCCAGCAGTGTCGGGACAGGGTACGAGCAGTACTTC. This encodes CASSVGTGYEQYF.

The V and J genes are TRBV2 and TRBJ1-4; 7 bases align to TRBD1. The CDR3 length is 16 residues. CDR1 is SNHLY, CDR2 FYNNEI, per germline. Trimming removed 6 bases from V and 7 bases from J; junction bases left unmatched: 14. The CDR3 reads CASRALPGQLIEKLFF. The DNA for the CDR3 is TGTGCCAGCAGGGCTTTGCCGGGACAGCTCATTGAAAAACTGTTTTTT.

The CDR3 DNA follows: TGCGCCAGCAGCCAAGATCTTTTCTGGCGGGAGAGGCCAGATACGCAGTATTTT. The encoded protein is CASSQDLFWRERPDTQYF. The chain links TRBV4-3 to TRBJ2-3, with 7 bases lining up with TRBD2. The CDR3 extends over 18 amino acids. Germline V gene data show CDR1 as LGHNA and CDR2 as YSLEER. Trimming removed 0 bases from V and 4 bases from J; junction bases left unmatched: 13.

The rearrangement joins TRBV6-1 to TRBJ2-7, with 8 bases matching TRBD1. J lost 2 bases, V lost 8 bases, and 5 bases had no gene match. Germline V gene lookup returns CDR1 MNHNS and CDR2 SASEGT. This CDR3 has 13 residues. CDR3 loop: CASAETGAYEQYF. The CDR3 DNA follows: TGTGCCAGCGCTGAGACAGGGGCCTACGAGCAGTACTTC.

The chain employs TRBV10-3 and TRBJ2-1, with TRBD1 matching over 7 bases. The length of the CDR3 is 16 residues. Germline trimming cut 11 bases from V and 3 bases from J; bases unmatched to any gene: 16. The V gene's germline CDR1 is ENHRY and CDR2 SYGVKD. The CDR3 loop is CAGGLSQTGSYNEQFF. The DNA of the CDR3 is TGTGCCGGAGGTCTCAGCCAGACAGGGAGCTACAATGAGCAGTTCTTC.

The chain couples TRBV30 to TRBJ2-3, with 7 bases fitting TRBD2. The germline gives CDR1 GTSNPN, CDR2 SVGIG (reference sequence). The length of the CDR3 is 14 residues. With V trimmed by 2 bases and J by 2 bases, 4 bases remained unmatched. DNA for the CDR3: TGTGCCTGGAGTATCGCGGGGGTCACAGATACGCAGTATTTT. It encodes CAWSIAGVTDTQYF. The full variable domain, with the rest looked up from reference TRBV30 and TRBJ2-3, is SQTIHQWPATLVQPVGSPLSLECTVEGTSNPNLYWYRQAAGRGLQLLFYSVGIGQISSEVPQNLSASRPQDRQFILSSKKLLLSDSGFYLCAWSIAGVTDTQYFGPGTRLTVL.

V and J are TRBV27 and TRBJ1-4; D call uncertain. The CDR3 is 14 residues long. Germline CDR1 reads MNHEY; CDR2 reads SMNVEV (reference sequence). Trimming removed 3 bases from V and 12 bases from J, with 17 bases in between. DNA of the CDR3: TGTGCCAGCAGTTTCGGACCCCTTCCTGGGGAACTGTTTTTT. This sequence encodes CASSFGPLPGELFF.

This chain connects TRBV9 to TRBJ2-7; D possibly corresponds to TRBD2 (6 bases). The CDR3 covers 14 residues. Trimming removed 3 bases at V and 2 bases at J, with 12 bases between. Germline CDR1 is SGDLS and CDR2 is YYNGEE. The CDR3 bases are TGTGCCAGCAGCGGCGGGACGGACCCCTACGAGCAGTACTTC. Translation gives CASSGGTDPYEQYF.

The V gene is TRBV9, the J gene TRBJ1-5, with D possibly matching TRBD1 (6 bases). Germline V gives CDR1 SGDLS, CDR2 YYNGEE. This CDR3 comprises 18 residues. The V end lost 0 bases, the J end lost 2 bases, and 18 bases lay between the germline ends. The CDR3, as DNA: TGTGCCAGCAGCGTAGAGGATAAGACAGGTGGGCGCAATCAGCCCCAGCATTTT. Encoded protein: CASSVEDKTGGRNQPQHF.